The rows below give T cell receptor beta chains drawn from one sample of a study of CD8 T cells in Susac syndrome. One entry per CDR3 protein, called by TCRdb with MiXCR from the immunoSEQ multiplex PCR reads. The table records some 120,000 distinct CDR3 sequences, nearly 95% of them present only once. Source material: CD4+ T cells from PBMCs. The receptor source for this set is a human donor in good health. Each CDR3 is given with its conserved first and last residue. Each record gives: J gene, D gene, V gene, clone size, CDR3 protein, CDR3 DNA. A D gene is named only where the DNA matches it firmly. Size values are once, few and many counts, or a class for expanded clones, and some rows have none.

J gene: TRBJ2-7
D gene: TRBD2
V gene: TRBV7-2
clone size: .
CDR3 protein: CASSSGLGPSYEQYF
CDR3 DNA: TGTGCCAGCAGCTCCGGACTAGGGCCCTCCTACGAGCAGTACTTC

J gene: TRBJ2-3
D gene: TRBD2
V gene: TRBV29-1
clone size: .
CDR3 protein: CSVPSGSRLDTQYF
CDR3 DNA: TGCAGCGTACCTAGCGGGAGCCGGTTAGATACGCAGTATTTT

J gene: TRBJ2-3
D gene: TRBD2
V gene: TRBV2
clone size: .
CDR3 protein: CASSGRLAGVSDTQYF
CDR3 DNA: TGTGCCAGCAGTGGTCGACTAGCGGGAGTTTCAGATACGCAGTATTTT

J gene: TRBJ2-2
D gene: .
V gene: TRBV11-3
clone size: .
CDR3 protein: CARGTGELFF
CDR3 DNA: TGTGCCAGAGGAACCGGGGAGCTGTTTTTT

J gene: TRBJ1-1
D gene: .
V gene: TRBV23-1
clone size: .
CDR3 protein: CASSQGLQGRNTEAFF
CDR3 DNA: TGCGCCAGCAGTCAGGGACTCCAGGGGCGGAACACTGAAGCTTTCTTT

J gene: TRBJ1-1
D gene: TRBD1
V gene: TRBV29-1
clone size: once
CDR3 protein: CSVPRGEGTEAFF
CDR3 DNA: TGCAGCGTACCCAGGGGGGAGGGCACTGAAGCTTTCTTT

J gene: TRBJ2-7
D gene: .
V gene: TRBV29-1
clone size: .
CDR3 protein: CSALWGSSYEQYF
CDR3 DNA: TGCAGCGCCCTCTGGGGTAGCTCCTACGAGCAGTACTTC

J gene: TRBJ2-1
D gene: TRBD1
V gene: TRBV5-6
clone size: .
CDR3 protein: CASSLVVLSPTGVHNEQFF
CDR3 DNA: TGTGCCAGCAGCTTGGTAGTCCTGTCCCCTACAGGGGTCCACAATGAGCAGTTCTTC

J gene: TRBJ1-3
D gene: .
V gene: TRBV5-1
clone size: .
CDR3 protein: CASSLAGGVVGNTIYF
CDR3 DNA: TGCGCCAGCAGCTTGGCCGGAGGAGTAGTAGGAAACACCATATATTTT

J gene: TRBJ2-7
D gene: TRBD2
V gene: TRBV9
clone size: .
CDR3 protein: CASSPMGGVAGVEQYF
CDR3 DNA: TGTGCCAGCAGTCCAATGGGGGGGGTAGCGGGAGTCGAGCAGTACTTC

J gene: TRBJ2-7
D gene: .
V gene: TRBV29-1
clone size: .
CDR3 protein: CSVGAGPEQYF
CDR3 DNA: TGCAGCGTCGGGGCAGGGCCCGAGCAGTACTTC

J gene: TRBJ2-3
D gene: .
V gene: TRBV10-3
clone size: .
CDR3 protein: CAISDGGKATDTQYF
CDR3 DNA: TGTGCCATCAGTGATGGGGGAAAAGCAACAGATACGCAGTATTTT

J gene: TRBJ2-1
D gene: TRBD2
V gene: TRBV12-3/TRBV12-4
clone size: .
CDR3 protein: CASRTGTSGVNEQFF
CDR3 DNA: TGTGCCAGCCGGACAGGGACTAGCGGGGTTAATGAGCAGTTCTTC

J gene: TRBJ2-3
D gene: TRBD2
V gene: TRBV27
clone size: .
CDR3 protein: CASSLAGAQYF
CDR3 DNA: TGTGCCAGCAGTTTGGCGGGAGCTCAGTATTTT

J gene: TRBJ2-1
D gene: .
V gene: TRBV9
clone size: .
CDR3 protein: CASSVDVGANEQFF
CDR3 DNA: TGTGCCAGCAGCGTAGACGTGGGGGCCAATGAGCAGTTCTTC

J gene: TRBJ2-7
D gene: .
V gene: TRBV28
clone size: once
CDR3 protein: CASDGGFSGSYEQYF
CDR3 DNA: TGTGCCAGTGACGGGGGATTTTCAGGGTCCTACGAGCAGTACTTC

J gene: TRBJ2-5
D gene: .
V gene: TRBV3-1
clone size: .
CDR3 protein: CASSPSQGGTQYF
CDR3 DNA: TGTGCCAGCAGCCCAAGTCAGGGCGGGACCCAGTACTTC

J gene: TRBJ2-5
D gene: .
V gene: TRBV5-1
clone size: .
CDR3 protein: CASSLVFQETQYF
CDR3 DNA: TGCGCCAGCAGCTTGGTATTTCAAGAGACCCAGTACTTC

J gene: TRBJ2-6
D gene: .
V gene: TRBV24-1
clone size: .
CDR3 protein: CATSGGRSSGANVLTF
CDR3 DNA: TGTGCCACCAGTGGGGGACGCTCATCTGGGGCCAACGTCCTGACTTTC

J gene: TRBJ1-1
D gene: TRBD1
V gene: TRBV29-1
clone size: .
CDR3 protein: CSVETEGQWVDTEAFF
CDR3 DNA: TGCAGCGTTGAAACAGAGGGACAGTGGGTAGACACTGAAGCTTTCTTT

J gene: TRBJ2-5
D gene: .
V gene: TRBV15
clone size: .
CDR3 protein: CATSLRGLGETQYF
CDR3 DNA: TGTGCCACCAGCCTTAGAGGGTTGGGAGAGACCCAGTACTTC

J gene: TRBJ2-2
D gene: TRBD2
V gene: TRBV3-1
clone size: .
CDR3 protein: CASHGRETGELFF
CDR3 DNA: TGTGCCAGCCACGGGAGGGAAACCGGGGAGCTGTTTTTT

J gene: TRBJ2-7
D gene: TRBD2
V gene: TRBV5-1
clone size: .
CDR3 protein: CASSLGGGPGLAGRTYEQYF
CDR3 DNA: TGCGCCAGCAGCTTAGGAGGGGGGCCGGGACTAGCGGGAAGAACCTACGAGCAGTACTTC

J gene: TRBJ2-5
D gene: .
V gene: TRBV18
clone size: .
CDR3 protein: CASSPEETQYF
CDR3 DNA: TGTGCCAGCTCACCTGAAGAGACCCAGTACTTC

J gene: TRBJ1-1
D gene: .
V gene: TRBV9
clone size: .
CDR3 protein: CASSVGTYTEAFF
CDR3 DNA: TGTGCCAGCAGCGTGGGGACGTACACTGAAGCTTTCTTT

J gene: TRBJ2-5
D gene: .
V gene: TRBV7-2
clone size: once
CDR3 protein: CASSYGQMETQYF
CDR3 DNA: TGTGCCAGCAGCTATGGACAGATGGAGACCCAGTACTTC

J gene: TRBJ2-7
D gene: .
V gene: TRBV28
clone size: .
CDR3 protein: CASSRPGFYEQYF
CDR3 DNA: TGTGCCAGCAGTCGTCCGGGATTCTACGAGCAGTACTTC

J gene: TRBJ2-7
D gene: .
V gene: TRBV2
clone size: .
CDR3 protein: CASSAPTGLPNEQYF
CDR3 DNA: TGTGCCAGCAGTGCTCCCACAGGGTTACCCAACGAGCAGTACTTC

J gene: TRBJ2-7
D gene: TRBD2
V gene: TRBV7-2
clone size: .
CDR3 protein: CASSPGGAGPTYEQYF
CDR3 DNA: TGTGCCAGCAGTCCGGGGGGGGCAGGTCCTACCTACGAGCAGTACTTC

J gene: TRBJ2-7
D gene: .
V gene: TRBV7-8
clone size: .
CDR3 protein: CASSPRWGTRGEQYF
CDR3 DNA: TGTGCCAGCAGCCCGAGGTGGGGAACCCGCGGCGAGCAGTACTTC

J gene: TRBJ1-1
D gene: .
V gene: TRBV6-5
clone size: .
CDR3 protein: CASSPGHLTEAFF
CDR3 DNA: TGTGCCAGCAGTCCAGGACATCTCACTGAAGCTTTCTTT

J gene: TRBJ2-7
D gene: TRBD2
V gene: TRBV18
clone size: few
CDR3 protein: CASSPRTSYEQYF
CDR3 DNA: TGTGCCAGCTCACCAAGGACTAGTTACGAGCAGTACTTC

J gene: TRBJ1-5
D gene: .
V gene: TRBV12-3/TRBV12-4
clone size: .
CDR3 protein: CASSPWPQPQHF
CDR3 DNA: TGTGCCAGCAGTCCCTGGCCCCAGCCCCAGCATTTT

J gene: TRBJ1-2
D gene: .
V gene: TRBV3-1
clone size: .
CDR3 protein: CASSPGRSNDNYGYTF
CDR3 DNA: TGTGCCAGCAGCCCCGGGCGTTCAAACGACAACTATGGCTACACCTTC

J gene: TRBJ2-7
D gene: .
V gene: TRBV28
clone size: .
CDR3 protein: CASRYGSREQYF
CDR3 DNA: TGTGCCAGCAGATACGGGAGTCGCGAGCAGTACTTC

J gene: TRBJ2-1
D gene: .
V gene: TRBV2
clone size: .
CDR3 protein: CASSEFLSSYNEQFF
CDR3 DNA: TGTGCCAGCAGTGAATTCCTTAGCTCCTACAATGAGCAGTTCTTC

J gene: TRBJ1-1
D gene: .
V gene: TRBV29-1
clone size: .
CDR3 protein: CSVESQANTEAFF
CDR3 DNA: TGCAGCGTTGAGTCCCAAGCGAACACTGAAGCTTTCTTT

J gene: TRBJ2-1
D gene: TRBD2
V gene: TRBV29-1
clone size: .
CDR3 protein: CSVAAGLAGGSLFF
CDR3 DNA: TGCAGCGTTGCCGCGGGACTAGCGGGAGGGAGCCTGTTCTTC

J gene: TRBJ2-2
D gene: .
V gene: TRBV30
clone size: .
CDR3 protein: CAWSPTSTQGGELFF
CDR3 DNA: TGTGCCTGGAGTCCGACGTCTACCCAGGGCGGGGAGCTGTTTTTT

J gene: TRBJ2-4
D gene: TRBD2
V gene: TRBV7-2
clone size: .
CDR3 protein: CASSLRAGGHRVNIQYF
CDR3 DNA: TGTGCCAGCAGCTTACGGGCGGGAGGGCATCGGGTAAACATTCAGTACTTC

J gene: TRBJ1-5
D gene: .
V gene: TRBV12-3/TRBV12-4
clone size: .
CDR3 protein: CASSLTQGSNQPQHF
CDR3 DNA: TGTGCCAGCAGTTTAACCCAGGGGAGCAATCAGCCCCAGCATTTT

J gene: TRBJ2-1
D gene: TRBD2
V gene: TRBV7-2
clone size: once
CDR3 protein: CASSPQREGQFF
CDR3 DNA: TGTGCCAGCAGCCCTCAGCGGGAGGGGCAGTTCTTC

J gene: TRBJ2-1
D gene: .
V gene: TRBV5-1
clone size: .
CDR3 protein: CASSSGGSSYNEQFF
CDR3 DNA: TGCGCCAGCAGTTCCGGGGGAAGTTCCTACAATGAGCAGTTCTTC